This entry lists 12 T cell receptor beta chains sequenced from one sample in a study of cytomegalovirus exposure and HLA in healthy donors. The PCR contained 60 Vbeta and 13 Jbeta primers. TCRdb keeps only in-frame clones here, not all; method: immunoSEQ multiplex PCR. The sample lists about 150,000 clones, around 72% occurring once. Material: PBMCs. The receptors were gathered from a man aged 18 to 30 in good health and CMV-seronegative.

The chain recombines TRBV5-4 with TRBJ2-2; 10 nucleotides line up with TRBD2. Germline values: CDR1 SGHNT, CDR2 YYREEE (reference sequence). V shed 0 bases, J shed 1 base, and the junction held 0 bases outside the gene matches. The CDR3 extends over 16 amino acids. The CDR3 DNA follows: TGTGCCAGCAGCTTGGGACTAGCGGGGAACACCGGGGAGCTGTTTTTT. Translation: CASSLGLAGNTGELFF.

The sample holds a few counts of this clone. The J gene is TRBJ1-2, the V gene TRBV7-9, with 9 bases identical to TRBD1. This CDR3 is built from 16 residues. The J segment lost 4 bases and the V segment lost 0 bases, leaving 6 bases of the junction unmatched. Germline assignment: CDR1 SEHNR and CDR2 FQNEAQ (reference sequence). The CDR3 DNA sequence: TGTGCCAGCAGCTTAGCGAGGGGGACAGGGCCCTATGGCTACACCTTC. Protein: CASSLARGTGPYGYTF.

In nucleotides, the CDR3 is TGTGCCAGCAGACCCCCAGGGGTGGTTGAGCAGTTCTTC. This translates into CASRPPGVVEQFF. The chain carries TRBV27 and TRBJ2-1; D might be TRBD1 (6 bases). Germline V gene sequence: CDR1 MNHEY, CDR2 SMNVEV (reference sequence). The CDR3 has 13 residues. V lost 6 bases and J lost 9, with 15 bases in between.

A note on this clone: A read error may produce the germline difference seen at one junction end. V is TRBV7-9 and J is TRBJ2-1; 11 nucleotides agree with TRBD2. The CDR3 contains 15 residues. Germline lookup yields CDR1 SEHNR and CDR2 FQNEAQ (reference sequence). The CDR3 coding sequence is TGTTCCAGCAGCTTAGCCGGGACTAGCGGCTATGAGCAGTTCTTC. It is translated as CSSSLAGTSGYEQFF.

V is TRBV25-1 and J is TRBJ2-7, with TRBD1 matching 10 bases. The junction had 4 bases not matched to a gene; V was cut back by 5 bases and J by 6 bases. Per the germline V gene, CDR1 is MGHDK and CDR2 is SYGVNS. There are 13 residues in the CDR3. The CDR3: CASSPRDRGEQYF. CDR3 nucleotide sequence: TGTGCCAGCAGTCCAAGGGACAGGGGCGAGCAGTACTTC.

This clone was recorded only once. V is TRBV7-6 and J is TRBJ2-7, with TRBD2 identical over 7 bases. Germline V gene sequence: CDR1 SGHVS, CDR2 FNYEAQ. After removal of 1 base from V and 3 bases from J, the junction contained 6 bases not matched to a gene. The CDR3 runs to 15 residues. CDR3 sequence reads: CASSLGSSGDYEQYF. The DNA for the CDR3 is TGTGCCAGCAGCTTAGGTTCCAGCGGGGACTACGAGCAGTACTTC.

The chain recombines TRBV7-2 with TRBJ1-2; the match to TRBD1 covers 10 bases. This CDR3 has 15 amino acids. The germline gives CDR1 SGHTA, CDR2 FQGNSA. The V and J ends lost 4 bases and 6 bases, in that order; junction bases with no gene match: 8. CDR3 amino acids: CASSSPGDRGHGYTF. For the CDR3, the DNA is TGTGCCAGCAGCTCCCCCGGGGACAGGGGCCATGGCTACACCTTC.

The DNA for the CDR3 is TGTGCCAGCATGGGAGCTAGCGGGAGCTCCTACGAGCAGTACTTC. As protein: CASMGASGSSYEQYF. The chain has TRBV27 and TRBJ2-7; 10 bases map to TRBD2. With V trimmed by 7 bases and J by 0 bases, 6 bases remained unmatched. This CDR3 comprises 15 residues. Germline V gene data show CDR1 as MNHEY and CDR2 as SMNVEV (reference sequence).

This clone was seen a single time. The CDR3 spells CASSLDGTGLAGRPYNEQFF. The DNA for the CDR3 is TGTGCCAGCAGCTTAGATGGGACTGGCTTAGCGGGTAGGCCCTACAATGAGCAGTTCTTC. The chain uses TRBV11-2 and TRBJ2-1, with 7 bases matching TRBD2. This CDR3 is 20 amino acids long. The ends lost 0 bases at V and 2 bases at J; junction bases unmatched: 16. Germline assignment: CDR1 SGHAT and CDR2 FQNNGV.

This chain joins TRBV6-1 and TRBJ2-7; 7 nucleotides match TRBD1. Germline lookup yields CDR1 MNHNS and CDR2 SASEGT. The CDR3 spans 12 residues. Trimming cost V 6 bases and J 2 bases; bases outside gene matches: 1. The CDR3 protein is CASRGTAYEQYF. The CDR3 region has the DNA TGTGCCAGCAGAGGGACAGCCTACGAGCAGTACTTC.

This clone was detected a few times. V and J are TRBV7-9 and TRBJ1-5; D perhaps matches TRBD1 (6 bases). Germline V gene sequence: CDR1 SEHNR, CDR2 FQNEAQ (reference sequence). The CDR3 has 13 residues. Trimming shortened V by 5 bases and J by 5 bases, and 10 bases separated the two germline ends. The CDR3 is CASSQGRDQPQHF. The CDR3 DNA sequence: TGTGCCAGCAGCCAGGGGAGGGATCAGCCCCAGCATTTT.

The genes are TRBV6-1 and TRBJ1-2; 7 bases are shared with TRBD1. Trimming removed 4 bases from V and 3 bases from J; junction bases left unmatched: 5. The CDR3 runs 14 residues. CDR1 and CDR2 from the germline V gene are MNHNS and SASEGT. DNA of the CDR3: TGTGCCAGCAGTGCTACAGGGGAGGACTATGGCTACACCTTC. This gives the protein CASSATGEDYGYTF.